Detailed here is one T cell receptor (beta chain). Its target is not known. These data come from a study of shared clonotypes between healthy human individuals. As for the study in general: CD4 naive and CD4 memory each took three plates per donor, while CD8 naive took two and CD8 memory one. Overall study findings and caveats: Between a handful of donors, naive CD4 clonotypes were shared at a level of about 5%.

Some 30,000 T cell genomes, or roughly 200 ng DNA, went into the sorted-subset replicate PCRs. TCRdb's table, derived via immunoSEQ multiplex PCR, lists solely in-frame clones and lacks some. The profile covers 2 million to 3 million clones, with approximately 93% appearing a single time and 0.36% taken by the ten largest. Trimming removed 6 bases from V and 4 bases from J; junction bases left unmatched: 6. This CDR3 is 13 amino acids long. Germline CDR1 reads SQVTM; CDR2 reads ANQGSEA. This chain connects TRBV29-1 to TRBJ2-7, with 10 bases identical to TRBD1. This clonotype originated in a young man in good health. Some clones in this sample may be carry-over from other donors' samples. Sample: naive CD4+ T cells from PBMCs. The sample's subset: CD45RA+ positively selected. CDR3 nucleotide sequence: TGCAGCGTCAAGGGACAGGGGAGGTACGAGCAGTACTTC. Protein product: CSVKGQGRYEQYF.